Here is one TCR beta chain with its context. Its specificity is unknown. Sequencing used immunoSEQ v3. Clones were read by immunoSEQ multiplex PCR, and TCRdb kept only the in-frame ones, dropping some. The sample lists about 50,000 clones, approximately 86% occurring once. This sample is drawn from a study of TIL therapy for anti-PD-1-resistant metastatic lung cancer. Study context: Tumors had a median PD-L1 proportion score of 4.5% to 7%. Tumors carried a median about 1.6 non-synonymous mutations per megabase. Most patients had lung adenocarcinoma. Study-level findings and limits: The baseline peripheral repertoire was partially replaced by infused TIL clonotypes that later decayed.

The V and J ends lost 8 bases and 4 bases, in that order; junction bases with no gene match: 4. Germline V gives CDR1 KGHDR, CDR2 SFDVKD. The CDR3 is 13 residues long. Sample time point: pre-treatment sample, taken before nivolumab and TIL therapy. This chain joins TRBV24-1 and TRBJ2-3; 8 nucleotides match TRBD2. The source was blood, collected at baseline. The TCR sequence derives from a person between 25 and 80 years old with non-small cell lung cancer. The DNA for the CDR3 is TGTGCCACCACGGGAGGGGTACCAGATACGCAGTATTTT. It encodes CATTGGVPDTQYF.